The T cell receptor beta chain described here comes from a study of vaccination and CD4 T cells after COVID-19. The Oncomine TCR Beta short-read assay sequenced DNA from cultured CD4+ T cells. TCRdb reanalysed the PCR reads using MiXCR and keeps one entry per CDR3 protein. The data hold 15,000 or so distinct CDR3 sequences, with about 39% observed a single time. The V segment lost 6 bases and the J segment 0 bases; nucleotides outside the gene matches: 4. CDR3 length: 14 residues. Per germline, CDR1 KGHSH and CDR2 LQKENI. Treatment reported: approximately nine-day PBMC culture with coronavirus spike peptide pools or control peptides (ViraFEST assay). As concerns this clonotype: The target antigen is unknown.

Broader study findings: Spike mono-reactivity held for 304 of 307 vaccine-specific clones in convalescent patients.

The receptor's source is a human donor who had recovered from COVID-19. The chain employs TRBV18 and TRBJ2-7; the match to TRBD2 covers 8 bases. Material: CD4+ T cells from blood, cultured in vitro, obtained before SARS-CoV-2 vaccination. In nucleotides, the CDR3 is TGTGCCAGCTCCCCGGGAGGGAACTCCTACGAGCAGTACTTC. It yields the protein CASSPGGNSYEQYF.